One sample yielded the 24 T cell receptor beta chains listed below, sequenced in a study of T cell responses to AZD1222 COVID-19 vaccine (TCRdb year 2021). The intended sense of this specimen's time point label: about 28 days (+/-7) after the second vaccine dose. Receptor libraries were prepared by the immunoSEQ multiplex PCR assay. Entries here come from immuneACCESS through TCRdb and include only in-frame sequences with V and J called. Some clones fail to appear in such tables; in the studies checked, an unresolved V gene covers under half of the shortfall, and the cause of the remainder is unknown. The sample table holds 150,000 or so clones, of which 80% to 95% were seen once. In total, the top ten clones hold around 3.5% of the sample. This sample comprised peripheral blood, obtained 28 days after the second AZD1222 dose. Every receptor here comes from an adult who received the AZD1222 COVID-19 vaccine.

V gene TRBV30 combines with J gene TRBJ1-1, with D possibly matching TRBD1 (5 bases). The CDR3 loop spans 15 amino acids. The germline V gene encodes CDR1 GTSNPN and CDR2 SVGIG (reference sequence). V lost 1 base and J 0 bases, leaving 12 bases between the germline ends. Written as DNA, the CDR3 is TGTGCCTGGAGTGATTCCGGGACGGTGAACACTGAAGCTTTCTTT. Protein: CAWSDSGTVNTEAFF. Full variable domain (remainder filled in from reference TRBV30 and TRBJ1-1): SQTIHQWPATLVQPVGSPLSLECTVEGTSNPNLYWYRQAAGRGLQLLFYSVGIGQISSEVPQNLSASRPQDRQFILSSKKLLLSDSGFYLCAWSDSGTVNTEAFFGQGTRLTVV.

J is TRBJ2-7 and V is TRBV11-1; D gene unclear. The CDR3 extends over 16 amino acids. Deletions cut 5 bases from V and 1 base from J, with 18 bases between. In germline, CDR1 is SGHAT, CDR2 FQDESV (reference sequence). This CDR3 is CASSTPTTTGSYEQYF. CDR3 in DNA: TGTGCCAGCAGCACCCCGACCACGACGGGTTCCTACGAGCAGTACTTC.

This sequence joins TRBV7-9 and TRBJ2-3; D is ambiguous. Trimming cost V 1 base and J 0 bases, with 8 bases left between them. The CDR3 totals 15 residues. Per germline, CDR1 SEHNR and CDR2 FQNEAQ (reference sequence). The CDR3 region has the DNA TGTGCCAGCAGCTTAGGGATTTCTAGCACAGATACGCAGTATTTT. Translating it yields CASSLGISSTDTQYF. Filled out from reference TRBV7-9 and TRBJ2-3, the complete variable domain reads DTGVSQNPRHKITKRGQNVTFRCDPISEHNRLYWYRQTLGQGPEFLTYFQNEAQLEKSRLLSDRFSAERPKGSFSTLEIQRTEQGDSAMYLCASSLGISSTDTQYFGPGTRLTVL.

The chain has TRBV2 and TRBJ1-1; no clear D gene. Deletions cut 8 bases from V and 2 bases from J, with 12 bases between. The CDR3 is 13 residues long. CDR1 and CDR2 from the germline V gene are SNHLY and FYNNEI. In nucleotides, the CDR3 is TGTGCCAGCCCCGGTGGGCGAAACACTGAAGCTTTCTTT. The encoded protein is CASPGGRNTEAFF.

The chain joins TRBV29-1 to TRBJ1-1; 11 positions agree with TRBD1. J gave up 11 bases and V 0 bases, and 8 bases lay outside the gene matches. This CDR3 has 14 residues. The germline V gene has CDR1 SQVTM and CDR2 ANQGSEA. CDR3 region: CSVEDPDRGRGAFF. The CDR3, as DNA: TGCAGCGTTGAAGATCCGGACAGGGGGCGCGGCGCTTTCTTT.

This chain joins TRBV9 and TRBJ2-3, with TRBD1 matching over 8 bases. V shed 2 bases, J shed 0 bases, and the junction held 5 bases outside the gene matches. In germline, CDR1 is SGDLS, CDR2 YYNGEE. This CDR3 is 16 amino acids long. CDR3 amino acids: CASSVQGAPSTDTQYF. CDR3 bases: TGTGCCAGCAGCGTTCAGGGGGCTCCTAGCACAGATACGCAGTATTTT.

The sample holds one count of this clone. This chain joins TRBV28 and TRBJ2-5; 8 bases match TRBD1. Germline V gives CDR1 MDHEN, CDR2 SYDVKM. V shed 6 bases, J shed 0 bases, and the junction held 6 bases outside the gene matches. The CDR3 covers 15 residues. The DNA for the CDR3 is TGTGCCAGCAGACCCGACAGGGGCTACCAAGAGACCCAGTACTTC. It codes for CASRPDRGYQETQYF. Together with reference TRBV28 and TRBJ2-5, the CDR3 gives the full variable domain: DVKVTQSSRYLVKRTGEKVFLECVQDMDHENMFWYRQDPGLGLRLIYFSYDVKMKEKGDIPEGYSVSREKKERFSLILESASTNQTSMYLCASRPDRGYQETQYFGPGTRLLVL.

The chain employs TRBV5-8 and TRBJ2-1, with 11 bases that match TRBD1. This CDR3 is built from 16 residues. Germline CDR1 reads SGHTS; CDR2 reads YDEGEE. Trimming cost V 4 bases and J 8 bases; bases outside gene matches: 11. The DNA for the CDR3 is TGTGCCAGCAGCGACGGGACAGGGGGTTCGTTCGATGAGCAGTTCTTC. Translation: CASSDGTGGSFDEQFF. Drawing the rest from reference TRBV5-8 and TRBJ2-1, the complete variable domain is EAGVTQSPTHLIKTRGQQATLRCSPISGHTSVYWYQQALGLGLQFLLWYDEGEERNRGNFPPRFSGRQFPNYSSELNVNALELEDSALYLCASSDGTGGSFDEQFFGPGTRLTVL.

Remarks on this clone: The sample contains more than one DNA sequence encoding this CDR3. J is TRBJ1-2 and V is TRBV7-9; 9 nucleotides agree with TRBD1. CDR1 is SEHNR and CDR2 is FQNEAQ in the germline V gene (reference sequence). This CDR3 has 13 residues. Germline trimming cut 2 bases from V and 8 bases from J; bases unmatched to any gene: 3. The CDR3 nucleotides are TGTGCCAGCAGCTTACGGGACAGGGACGGCTACACCTTC. Protein: CASSLRDRDGYTF.

The chain uses TRBV10-3 and TRBJ1-5; D possibly corresponds to TRBD1 (5 bases). This CDR3 is built from 15 residues. Looked up from germline, CDR1 is ENHRY and CDR2 is SYGVKD. Between the trimmed V and J ends, which lost 0 bases and 7 bases, there was a span of 13 bases. In nucleotides, the CDR3 is TGTGCCATCAGTGAGTCGACGCCAGGGAGACAGCCCCAGCATTTT. Amino acids: CAISESTPGRQPQHF.

The chain is built from TRBV5-1 and TRBJ2-2; D uncertain. CDR1 and CDR2 (germline): SGHRS, YFSETQ. The V and J ends lost 2 bases and 2 bases respectively, with 13 bases between them. The CDR3 consists of 16 residues. The chain's CDR3 is CASSFTPLTNTGELFF. CDR3 DNA sequence: TGCGCCAGCAGCTTTACCCCCCTTACCAACACCGGGGAGCTGTTTTTT.

V is TRBV19 and J is TRBJ1-5; perhaps TRBD1 as D (5 bases). The CDR3 runs 13 residues. CDR1 is LNHDA, CDR2 SQIVND, per germline (reference sequence). V was clipped by 5 bases and J by 6 bases, with 11 bases between them. The CDR3 here is CASSLTVSQPQHF. The CDR3 DNA sequence: TGTGCCAGTAGTTTGACAGTCAGTCAGCCCCAGCATTTT.

The rearrangement links TRBV11-3 to TRBJ2-2; 10 nucleotides agree with TRBD1. This CDR3 is 14 amino acids long. Trimming cost V 5 bases and J 6 bases; bases outside gene matches: 3. Germline CDR1 SGHNT, CDR2 YENEEA. CDR3 sequence (DNA): TGTGCCAGCAGCCCGGGACAGGGGTCCGGGGAGCTGTTTTTT. It translates to CASSPGQGSGELFF.

The chain has TRBV6-5 and TRBJ1-3; the D is unclear. This CDR3 comprises 15 residues. V gave up 4 bases and J gave up 1 base, with 11 bases separating them. CDR1 is MNHEY, CDR2 SVGAGI, per germline. The CDR3: CASSFDGKSGNTIYF. CDR3 bases: TGTGCCAGCAGTTTCGACGGGAAATCTGGAAACACCATATATTTT.

The chain has TRBV10-2 and TRBJ1-3, with D uncertain. The CDR3 consists of 16 residues. V was trimmed by 3 bases and J by 0 bases, leaving 12 bases between them. Germline V gene data show CDR1 as WSHSY and CDR2 as SAAADI. CDR3 loop: CASSESLSVSGNTIYF. The CDR3 bases are TGCGCCAGCAGTGAAAGCTTATCCGTCTCTGGAAACACCATATATTTT.

The rearrangement joins TRBV19 to TRBJ1-4, with TRBD1 matching 8 bases. Trimming at V came to 4 bases and at J to 14 bases, leaving 3 bases not matched to a gene. Germline CDR1 is LNHDA and CDR2 is SQIVND (reference sequence). The CDR3 is 11 amino acids. The CDR3 here is CASSTGDRLFF. DNA of the CDR3: TGTGCCAGTAGTACCGGGGACAGGCTGTTTTTT. Complete variable domain (other parts from reference TRBV19 and TRBJ1-4): DGGITQSPKYLFRKEGQNVTLSCEQNLNHDAMYWYRQDPGQGLRLIYYSQIVNDFQKGDIAEGYSVSREKKESFPLTVTSAQKNPTAFYLCASSTGDRLFFGSGTQLSVL.

The chain is built from TRBV18 and TRBJ1-1; D may be TRBD1 (5 bases). Trimming cost V 4 bases and J 0 bases, with 12 bases left between them. The CDR3 extends over 15 amino acids. Germline V gives CDR1 KGHSH, CDR2 LQKENI. CDR3: CASSQPRALNTEAFF. The CDR3 DNA is TGTGCCAGCTCACAACCCAGGGCCCTGAACACTGAAGCTTTCTTT.

This rearrangement joins TRBV7-2 to TRBJ2-2; TRBD1 agrees at 7 bases. The germline gives CDR1 SGHTA, CDR2 FQGNSA. The CDR3 loop spans 16 amino acids. The V segment lost 2 bases and the J segment 4 bases; nucleotides outside the gene matches: 7. CDR3 residues: CASSLIPDRVTGELFF. The CDR3 DNA follows: TGTGCCAGCAGCTTAATACCAGACAGGGTCACCGGGGAGCTGTTTTTT. Looking up the rest from reference TRBV7-2 and TRBJ2-2 gives the full variable domain: GAGVSQSPSNKVTEKGKDVELRCDPISGHTALYWYRQSLGQGLEFLIYFQGNSAPDKSGLPSDRFSAERTGGSVSTLTIQRTQQEDSAVYLCASSLIPDRVTGELFFGEGSRLTVL.

The rearrangement joins TRBV27 to TRBJ1-1; the match to TRBD1 covers 7 bases. CDR3 length: 13 amino acids. V was pared by 6 bases and J by 2 bases, with 3 bases of the junction left unmatched. CDR1 and CDR2 (germline): MNHEY, SMNVEV (reference sequence). CDR3: CASRGTDNTEAFF. For the CDR3, the DNA is TGTGCCAGCAGGGGGACAGATAACACTGAAGCTTTCTTT.

The chain employs TRBV6-2 or TRBV6-3 and TRBJ1-1; the match to TRBD1 covers 7 bases. CDR1 is MNHEY, CDR2 SVGEGT, per germline. V was pared by 5 bases and J by 5 bases, with 8 bases of the junction left unmatched. The CDR3 totals 14 residues. In nucleotides, the CDR3 is TGTGCCAGCAGTAATCGACAGGGACGGACTGAAGCTTTCTTT. Amino acids: CASSNRQGRTEAFF.

The chain has TRBV29-1 and TRBJ1-2, with TRBD1 matching 10 bases. CDR3 length: 12 amino acids. Trimming cost V 3 bases and J 8 bases; bases outside gene matches: 3. Germline loops: CDR1 SQVTM, CDR2 ANQGSEA. CDR3 sequence (DNA): TGCAGCGTTGAGGGGACAGGGGAAGGCTACACCTTC. Translation gives CSVEGTGEGYTF.

The chain combines TRBV27 with TRBJ2-1; 7 nucleotides align to TRBD2. The germline gives CDR1 MNHEY, CDR2 SMNVEV (reference sequence). The ends lost 3 bases at V and 7 bases at J; junction bases unmatched: 3. This CDR3 is built from 13 residues. The CDR3 loop reads CASSLTSKNEQFF. For the CDR3, the DNA is TGTGCCAGCAGTTTGACTAGCAAAAATGAGCAGTTCTTC.

This chain uses TRBV19 with TRBJ2-1; no definite D call. The CDR3 is 15 amino acids. Per germline, CDR1 LNHDA and CDR2 SQIVND (reference sequence). V was cut by 9 bases and J by 0 bases, with 15 bases left in between. Here the CDR3 reads CASQIALSSYNEQFF. The DNA for the CDR3 is TGTGCCAGCCAGATAGCCTTGAGCTCCTACAATGAGCAGTTCTTC.

This sequence joins TRBV27 and TRBJ1-6; the match to TRBD1 covers 7 bases. Germline CDR1 MNHEY, CDR2 SMNVEV (reference sequence). V was clipped by 3 bases and J by 6 bases; unmatched bases: 2. The CDR3 is 14 amino acids. CDR3 sequence (DNA): TGTGCCAGCAGTTTCAGGGGGAGTAATTCACCCCTCCACTTT. It yields the protein CASSFRGSNSPLHF.